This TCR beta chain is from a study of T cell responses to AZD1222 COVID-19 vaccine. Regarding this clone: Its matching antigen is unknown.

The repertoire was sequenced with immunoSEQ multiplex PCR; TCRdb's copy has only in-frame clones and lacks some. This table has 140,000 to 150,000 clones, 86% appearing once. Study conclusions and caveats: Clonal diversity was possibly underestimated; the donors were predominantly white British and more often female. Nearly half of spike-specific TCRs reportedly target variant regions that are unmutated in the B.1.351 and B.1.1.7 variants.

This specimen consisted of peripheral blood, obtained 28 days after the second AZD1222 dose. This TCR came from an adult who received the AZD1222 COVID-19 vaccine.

DNA for the CDR3: TGTGCCTGGAGTGTGATGACTGGAAACACCATATATTTT. This codes for CAWSVMTGNTIYF. The V call is TRBV30, the J call TRBJ1-3; D is unclear. The ends were cut back, 0 bases at V and 2 bases at J, with 5 bases in the middle. CDR3 length: 13 amino acids. Germline-derived CDR1 and CDR2 are GTSNPN and SVGIG (reference sequence). The whole variable domain, filled in from reference TRBV30 and TRBJ1-3, reads SQTIHQWPATLVQPVGSPLSLECTVEGTSNPNLYWYRQAAGRGLQLLFYSVGIGQISSEVPQNLSASRPQDRQFILSSKKLLLSDSGFYLCAWSVMTGNTIYFGEGSWLTVV.